Listed below are T cell receptor beta chains from one sample, sequenced in a study of T-cell reconstitution after alpha-beta-depleted transplantation in children. TCRdb re-derived calls from the PCR reads in MiXCR, one entry per CDR3 protein. In the table there are some 200,000 distinct CDR3 sequences, 7% to 9% of which are singletons. This specimen consisted of PBMCs, mostly from graft donor cells, obtained 360 days after TCRalphabeta/CD19-depleted stem cell transplant. These receptors were collected from a male patient aged 2-10 years who had a stem cell transplant for acute myeloid leukemia, so the T cells may come from the graft donor. The CDR3 runs from the conserved cysteine through the conserved F or W. D genes are given only for firm matches. The size of a clone is reported for some rows only, either as once, few or many, or as a class for expanded clones.

TRBV6-5	few	TRBD1	TRBJ2-3	TGTGCCAGCAGAACAGGGGAGGATACGCAGTATTTT	CASRTGEDTQYF
TRBV10-3	-	TRBD2	TRBJ2-6	TGTGCCATCGCAAGACTAGCGGGAGCCGGGGCCAACGTCCTGACTTTC	CAIARLAGAGANVLTF
TRBV12-3/TRBV12-4	many	TRBD1	TRBJ2-2	TGTGCCAGCAGTACCGGACAGGTCGCGAACACCGGGGAGCTGTTTTTT	CASSTGQVANTGELFF
TRBV27	few	-	TRBJ1-2	TGTGCCAGCAGTCCCCTCATGGTTAGCTATGGCTACACCTTC	CASSPLMVSYGYTF
TRBV11-1	many	TRBD1	TRBJ2-7	TGTGCCAGCAGCTTAGCGAGGGACAGGCCCTACGAGCAGTACTTC	CASSLARDRPYEQYF
TRBV12-3/TRBV12-4	many	-	TRBJ2-2	TGTGCCAGCAGTTCTGGGGAGGCGACCACCGGGGAGCTGTTTTTT	CASSSGEATTGELFF
TRBV27	many	TRBD1	TRBJ2-1	TGTGCCAGCAGTCAGGGGGCAAGCGAGCAGTTCTTC	CASSQGASEQFF
TRBV5-1	many	-	TRBJ2-5	TGTGCCAGCAGCTTAAGTGGAGAGACCCAGTACTTC	CASSLSGETQYF
TRBV5-1	few	TRBD1	TRBJ1-1	TGCGCCAGCAACCGACAGGGCGGGAACACTGAAGCTTTCTTT	CASNRQGGNTEAFF
TRBV4-2	-	-	TRBJ1-1	TGTGCCAGCAGCCAAGAAGAAACCAACACTGAAGCTTTCTTT	CASSQEETNTEAFF
TRBV7-3	few	-	TRBJ2-6	TGTGCCAGCAGCTTAAGAAGGTTCACTACGGCGACCTCTGGGGCCAACGTCCTGACTTTC	CASSLRRFTTATSGANVLTF
TRBV9	many	TRBD2	TRBJ2-3	TGTGCCAGCAGCCCCAGACTAGCGGGAGAGGTCGCAGATACGCAGTATTTT	CASSPRLAGEVADTQYF
TRBV2	few	TRBD2	TRBJ2-1	TGTGCCAGCGGCGGGAGACCTTACAATGAGCAGTTCTTC	CASGGRPYNEQFF
TRBV27	many	-	TRBJ2-3	TGTGCCAGCAGCCGTCGGGGTTTCTCGGATACGCAGTATTTT	CASSRRGFSDTQYF
TRBV12-3/TRBV12-4	few	TRBD1	TRBJ1-1	TGTGCCAGCAGCCACGTCCCGGGACAGGGGGCGAACACTGAAGCTTTCTTT	CASSHVPGQGANTEAFF
TRBV20-1	many	TRBD2	TRBJ2-7	TGCAGTGCGTTAGAGCGGGAGGGCCTCTACGAGCAGTACTTC	CSALEREGLYEQYF
TRBV20-1	few	-	TRBJ1-4	TGCAGTGCTAGTTTGCCAGGGTTATACGGTGAAAAACTGTTTTTT	CSASLPGLYGEKLFF
TRBV5-1	-	TRBD1	TRBJ2-5	TGCGCCAGCAGCCGACCGGACAGGGTGTGGGAGACCCAGTACTTC	CASSRPDRVWETQYF
TRBV24-1	-	-	TRBJ2-3	TGTGCCACCAGTGATCCAGGAGGGGCAGATACGCAGTATTTT	CATSDPGGADTQYF
TRBV29-1	many	TRBD2	TRBJ2-7	TGCAGCGTTGAAAGAACTAGCGGGAGGGCCTACGAGCAGTACTTC	CSVERTSGRAYEQYF
TRBV28	-	TRBD1	TRBJ1-2	TGTGCCAGCAGTTGGGCAGGGGGCCTGGGTTTCGGAGGGGCTAACTATGGCTACACCTTC	CASSWAGGLGFGGANYGYTF
TRBV9	many	TRBD1	TRBJ2-3	TGTGCCAGCAGGGGACAGCTCACAGATACGCAGTATTTT	CASRGQLTDTQYF
TRBV10-3	few	TRBD2	TRBJ2-1	TGTGCCATCAGTGAGACTAGCGGGAGGGGCTTAGTCAATGAGCAGTTCTTC	CAISETSGRGLVNEQFF
TRBV20-1	many	TRBD1	TRBJ2-3	TGCAGTGCTAGAGATGGACAGGGAGGCACAGATACGCAGTATTTT	CSARDGQGGTDTQYF
TRBV7-9	many	-	TRBJ2-7	TGTGCCAGCAGCTCTGGGACGGCTTTAGAGCAGTACTTC	CASSSGTALEQYF
TRBV10-3	-	TRBD1	TRBJ2-3	TGTGCCACCGCGGCCATCTCCCAGGGGGCATCTAGCACAGATACGCAGTATTTT	CATAAISQGASSTDTQYF
TRBV12-3/TRBV12-4	few	-	TRBJ1-4	TGTGCCAGCAGTTTCGTGAACCCTAATGAAAAACTGTTTTTT	CASSFVNPNEKLFF
TRBV6-1	many	-	TRBJ1-6	TGTGCCAGCAGCGCCAACCGGGGGTATGATTCACCCCTCCACTTT	CASSANRGYDSPLHF
TRBV3-1	many	-	TRBJ1-2	TGTGCCAGCAGCCAAGACAGAGGTTATGGCTACACCTTC	CASSQDRGYGYTF
TRBV5-1	-	TRBD2	TRBJ2-7	TGCGCCAGCAGCTTCTCCGGGACTAACTACGAGCAGTACTTC	CASSFSGTNYEQYF
TRBV11-2	-	-	TRBJ2-5	TGTGCCAGCAGCCGCCGGGACTACCAAGAGACCCAGTACTTC	CASSRRDYQETQYF
TRBV5-6	few	TRBD2	TRBJ2-1	TGTGCCAGCAGCTCCATAAAAGGGCTTCCGATAGCGGGAGGGCCCTACTATGAGCAGTTCTTC	CASSSIKGLPIAGGPYYEQFF
TRBV12-3/TRBV12-4	few	-	TRBJ2-1	TGTGCCAGCAGTTTTCAATATGGGCAGTTCTTC	CASSFQYGQFF
TRBV20-1	-	TRBD2	TRBJ2-1	TGCAGTGCTACACCGGGACTAGCAGCGAATGAGCAGTTCTTC	CSATPGLAANEQFF
TRBV12-3/TRBV12-4	few	-	TRBJ2-5	TGTGCCAGCAGCTCACGGACGGACGGGGAGACCCAGTACTTC	CASSSRTDGETQYF
TRBV9	many	-	TRBJ2-1	TGTGCCAGCAGCGTAGCTGGGAGTGGGACAGAGCAGTTCTTC	CASSVAGSGTEQFF